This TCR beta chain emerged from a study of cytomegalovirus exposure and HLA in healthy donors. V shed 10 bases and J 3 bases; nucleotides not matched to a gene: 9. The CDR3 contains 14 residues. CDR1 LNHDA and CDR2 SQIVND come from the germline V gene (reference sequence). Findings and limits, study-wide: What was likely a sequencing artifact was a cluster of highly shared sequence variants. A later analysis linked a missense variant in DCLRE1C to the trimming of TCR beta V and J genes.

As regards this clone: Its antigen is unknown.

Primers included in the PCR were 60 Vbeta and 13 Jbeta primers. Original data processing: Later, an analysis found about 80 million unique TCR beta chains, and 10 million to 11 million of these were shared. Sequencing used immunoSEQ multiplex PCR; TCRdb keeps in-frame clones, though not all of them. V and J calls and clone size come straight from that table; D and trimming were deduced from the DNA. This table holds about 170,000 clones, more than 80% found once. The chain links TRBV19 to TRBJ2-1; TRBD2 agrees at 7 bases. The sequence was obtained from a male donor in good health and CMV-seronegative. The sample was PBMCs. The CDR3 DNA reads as TGTGCCACCTTCGCGGGAGCGAACTACAATGAGCAGTTCTTC. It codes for CATFAGANYNEQFF.